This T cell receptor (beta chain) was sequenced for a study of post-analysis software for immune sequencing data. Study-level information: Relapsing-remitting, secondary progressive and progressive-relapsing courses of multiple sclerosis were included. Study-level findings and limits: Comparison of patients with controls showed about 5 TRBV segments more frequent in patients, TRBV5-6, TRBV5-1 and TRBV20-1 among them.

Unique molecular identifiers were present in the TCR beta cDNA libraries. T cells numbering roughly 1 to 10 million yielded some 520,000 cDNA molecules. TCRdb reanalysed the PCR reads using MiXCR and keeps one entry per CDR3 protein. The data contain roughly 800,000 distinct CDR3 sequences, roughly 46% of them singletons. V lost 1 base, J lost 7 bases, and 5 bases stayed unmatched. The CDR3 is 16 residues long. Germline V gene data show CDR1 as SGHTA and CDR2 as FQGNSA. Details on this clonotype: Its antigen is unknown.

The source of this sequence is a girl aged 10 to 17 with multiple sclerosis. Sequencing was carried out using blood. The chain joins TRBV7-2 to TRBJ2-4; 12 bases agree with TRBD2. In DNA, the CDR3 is TGTGCCAGCAGCTTAGGTCCAACTAGCGGGAGGAACATTCAGTACTTC. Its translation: CASSLGPTSGRNIQYF.